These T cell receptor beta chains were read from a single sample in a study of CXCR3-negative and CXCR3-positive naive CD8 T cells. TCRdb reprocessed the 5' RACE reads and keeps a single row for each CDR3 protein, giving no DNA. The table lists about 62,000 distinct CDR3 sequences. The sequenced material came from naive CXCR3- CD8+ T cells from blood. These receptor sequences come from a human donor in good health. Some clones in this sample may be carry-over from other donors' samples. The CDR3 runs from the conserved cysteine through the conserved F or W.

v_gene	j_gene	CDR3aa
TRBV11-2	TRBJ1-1	CASRAQGQGANTEAFF
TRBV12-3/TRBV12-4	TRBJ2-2	CAYRRGGSAGELFF
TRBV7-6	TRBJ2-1	CASSVTSGGPGNEQFF
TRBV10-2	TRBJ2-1	CASGTGVWNEQFF
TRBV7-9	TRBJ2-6	CASSLSTGANVLTF
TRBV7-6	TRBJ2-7	CASSSGRTASGVYEQYF
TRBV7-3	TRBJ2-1	CASSLMGQRGDEQFF
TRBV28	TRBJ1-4	CASSFGEKLFF
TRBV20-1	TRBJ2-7	CSARGREVVHEQYF
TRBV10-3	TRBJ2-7	CAISESLGTGFGEQYF
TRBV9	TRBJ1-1	CASSVGHNTEAFF
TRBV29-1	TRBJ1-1	CSVAGGDQATNTEAFF
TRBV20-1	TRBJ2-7	CSARSSDSYEQYF
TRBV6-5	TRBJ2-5	CASSYTGLGGEETQYF
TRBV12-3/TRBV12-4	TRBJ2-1	CASSLGSWGEQFF
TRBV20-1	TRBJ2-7	CSATPIAGGSYEQYF
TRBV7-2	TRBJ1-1	CASSLAARENTEAFF
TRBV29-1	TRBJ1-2	CSAHGQGALGYTF
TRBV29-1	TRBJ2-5	CSVDSGETQYF
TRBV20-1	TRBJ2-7	CSARLAGSYEQYF
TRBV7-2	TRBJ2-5	CASSFLALTRETQYF
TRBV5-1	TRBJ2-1	CASSMTWTEYNEQFF
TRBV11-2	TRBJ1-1	CASSFTQVNTEAFF